This passage covers 20 T cell receptor beta chains from one sample sequenced in a study of OX40 agonist ivuxolimab in advanced cancers. Data came from immunoSEQ multiplex PCR; TCRdb stores just in-frame clones and leaves some out. The sample contains roughly 45,000 clones, around nine tenths of which appear only once. The material was CD4+ or CD8+ T cells sorted from blood, obtained in a trial of the OX40 agonist ivuxolimab. The receptors here all came from an adult with an advanced solid tumor such as melanoma, head and neck, liver or kidney cancer.

This chain joins TRBV27 and TRBJ2-3, with D possibly matching TRBD2 (6 bases). V lost 6 bases and J lost 8, with 15 bases in between. Germline assignment: CDR1 MNHEY and CDR2 SMNVEV (reference sequence). The CDR3 totals 13 residues. The CDR3 DNA follows: TGTGCCAGCAGCTCGATCCCGGAGGGTACGCAGTATTTT. This encodes CASSSIPEGTQYF.

The chain is built from TRBV6-6 and TRBJ2-3, with 8 bases matching TRBD2. The CDR3 is 14 amino acids. Germline CDR1 MNHNY, CDR2 SVGAGI (reference sequence). V gave up 4 bases and J gave up 0 bases; unmatched junction bases: 0. This chain's CDR3 is CASSLAGSTDTQYF. The CDR3 coding sequence is TGTGCCAGCAGTTTAGCGGGGAGCACAGATACGCAGTATTTT.

The genes are TRBV12-5 and TRBJ2-3; D is undetermined. In germline, CDR1 is LGHNT, CDR2 FRNRAP. The CDR3 spans 15 residues. The germline V and J ends were trimmed by 4 bases and 2 bases, with 13 bases remaining between them. The CDR3 region is CASGWGTVNTDTQYF. In DNA, the CDR3 is TGTGCTAGTGGTTGGGGAACAGTTAACACAGATACGCAGTATTTT.

The chain uses TRBV7-7 and TRBJ2-1, with D tentatively TRBD1 (6 bases). V lost 3 bases, J lost 4 bases, and 10 bases lay in between. This CDR3 comprises 14 residues. The germline CDR1 and CDR2 sequences are SSHAT and FNYEAQ (reference sequence). CDR3 loop: CASSLQGSYNEQFF. For the CDR3, the DNA is TGTGCCAGCAGCTTGCAGGGGTCATACAATGAGCAGTTCTTC.

This chain links TRBV4-1 with TRBJ2-7; 8 nucleotides match TRBD1. Germline CDR1 reads MGHRA; CDR2 reads YSYEKL. The CDR3 is made up of 17 amino acids. The V gene end was trimmed by 1 base and the J gene end by 1 base; junction bases not matched to a gene: 9. For the CDR3, the DNA is TGCGCCAGCAGCCAAGTCGTCAGGGGGCTTTGGTCCTACGAGCAGTACTTC. Amino acid sequence: CASSQVVRGLWSYEQYF.

The genes are TRBV7-2 and TRBJ1-4; D is possibly TRBD1 (5 bases). V lost 1 base and J 0 bases, leaving 9 bases between the germline ends. This CDR3 contains 16 residues. Germline V gives CDR1 SGHTA, CDR2 FQGNSA. The CDR3 is CASSLVGLATNEKLFF. The CDR3 DNA reads TGTGCCAGCAGCTTAGTGGGACTTGCAACTAATGAAAAACTGTTTTTT.

In DNA form, the CDR3 reads TGTGCCAGCTCACCACTGGGACAGGCGTATAATTCACCCCTCCACTTT. It codes for CASSPLGQAYNSPLHF. V and J are TRBV18 and TRBJ1-6; 8 nucleotides match TRBD1. The germline CDR1 and CDR2 sequences are KGHSH and LQKENI. The CDR3 covers 16 residues. The V gene end was trimmed by 1 base and the J gene end by 4 bases; junction bases not matched to a gene: 3.

This rearrangement joins TRBV5-1 to TRBJ1-2, with D possibly TRBD1 on 6 matching bases. The V end was cut by 4 bases, the J end by 3 bases, with 10 bases between. The CDR3 contains 13 residues. Germline V gene data show CDR1 as SGHRS and CDR2 as YFSETQ. CDR3 amino acids: CASSQTGDYGYTF. For the CDR3, the DNA is TGCGCCAGCAGCCAGACAGGAGACTATGGCTACACCTTC.

V is TRBV21-1 and J is TRBJ2-5. TRBV21-1 is classified as a pseudogene. The CDR3 covers 16 residues. The CDR3 here is CASSKGVYTFSETQYF. The CDR3 DNA is TGTGCCAGCAGCAAAGGGGTCTACACTTTCTCTGAGACCCAGTACTTC.

V and J are TRBV27 and TRBJ1-2; 8 bases map to TRBD1. The CDR3 is 17 residues long. J gave up 4 bases and V 3 bases, and 13 bases lay outside the gene matches. The germline gives CDR1 MNHEY, CDR2 SMNVEV (reference sequence). This chain's CDR3 is CASSFVGTGLPGYGYTF. The CDR3 DNA follows: TGTGCCAGCAGTTTCGTGGGGACAGGTTTACCTGGCTATGGCTACACCTTC.

The CDR3 here is CASSTGTGTYNEQFF. Written as DNA, the CDR3 is TGTGCCAGCAGCACCGGGACAGGTACCTACAATGAGCAGTTCTTC. The rearrangement links TRBV7-7 to TRBJ2-1, with TRBD1 matching over 8 bases. The V gene end was trimmed by 5 bases and the J gene end by 2 bases; junction bases not matched to a gene: 5. CDR3 length: 15 residues. Germline-derived CDR1 and CDR2 are SSHAT and FNYEAQ (reference sequence).

This sequence joins TRBV7-9 and TRBJ2-2, with 7 bases aligning to TRBD2. The CDR3 has 14 residues. From germline, CDR1 is SEHNR and CDR2 FQNEAQ (reference sequence). The V and J ends lost 4 bases and 4 bases, in that order; junction bases with no gene match: 3. The CDR3 loop is CASSYASGTGELFF. The CDR3 DNA reads as TGTGCCAGCAGCTATGCTAGCGGCACCGGGGAGCTGTTTTTT.

This clone was seen only a few times. The chain joins TRBV2 to TRBJ1-1; D gene ambiguous. The CDR3 has 13 amino acids. The germline V and J ends were trimmed by 4 bases and 1 base, with 7 bases remaining between them. Germline CDR1 is SNHLY and CDR2 is FYNNEI. The chain's CDR3 is CASSASQNTEAFF. The DNA of the CDR3 is TGTGCCAGCAGTGCCTCACAGAACACTGAAGCTTTCTTT.

V gene TRBV18 combines with J gene TRBJ1-4; D is unclear. Trimming cost V 3 bases and J 2 bases, with 7 bases left between them. The CDR3 covers 14 residues. Germline V CDR1 and CDR2: KGHSH, LQKENI. The CDR3 is CASSPRDTNEKLFF. The CDR3 DNA reads TGTGCCAGCTCACCCCGGGATACTAATGAAAAACTGTTTTTT.

Written as DNA, the CDR3 is TGCGCCAGCAGCCAAGAAGCCGCCCTGGACGGGGCTCTTTATGGCTACACCTTC. It yields the protein CASSQEAALDGALYGYTF. This sequence joins TRBV4-1 and TRBJ1-2; possibly TRBD1 for D (5 bases). V was pared by 0 bases and J by 5 bases, with 22 bases between. The germline V gene has CDR1 MGHRA and CDR2 YSYEKL. There are 18 residues in the CDR3.

The rearrangement uses TRBV6-1 and TRBJ2-2; the D gene is possibly TRBD1 (6 bases). The CDR3 loop spans 14 amino acids. V lost 6 bases, J lost 0 bases, and 8 bases lay in between. Germline V gene sequence: CDR1 MNHNS, CDR2 SASEGT. CDR3 in DNA: TGTGCCAGCAGCGGACAGTCGAACACCGGGGAGCTGTTTTTT. Amino acid sequence: CASSGQSNTGELFF.

The chain recombines TRBV2 with TRBJ1-5, with TRBD1 matching 7 bases. This CDR3 is 16 amino acids long. CDR1 and CDR2 (germline): SNHLY, FYNNEI. J was trimmed by 2 bases and V by 4 bases; bases with no gene match: 8. The CDR3 protein is CASSVGQVIGNQPQHF. As DNA, the CDR3 is TGTGCCAGCAGTGTTGGACAGGTCATAGGCAATCAGCCCCAGCATTTT.

This chain links TRBV15 with TRBJ2-5; D is perhaps TRBD1 or TRBD2 (5 bases each). Germline V gives CDR1 LNHNV, CDR2 YYDKDF (reference sequence). The CDR3 covers 15 residues. The ends were cut back, 5 bases at V and 4 bases at J, with 17 bases in the middle. CDR3 DNA: TGTGCCACCAGCTTTACGCTGGGGGTGGGAGAGACCCAGTACTTC. Translated, it gives CATSFTLGVGETQYF.

V is TRBV6-1 and J is TRBJ1-4, with a tentative D call TRBD1 (5 bases). Per the germline V gene, CDR1 is MNHNS and CDR2 is SASEGT. The CDR3 extends over 14 amino acids. The V and J ends lost 6 bases and 4 bases respectively, with 12 bases between them. In DNA, the CDR3 is TGTGCCAGCAGGGAGGGGCCCTTTAATGAAAAACTGTTTTTT. The encoded protein is CASREGPFNEKLFF.

The chain links TRBV18 to TRBJ1-6, with TRBD1 matching 7 bases. The trim removed 6 bases at V and 7 bases at J, leaving 9 bases unmatched. This CDR3 has 15 amino acids. From germline, CDR1 is KGHSH and CDR2 LQKENI. The CDR3 spells CASSLGQPRNSPLHF. As DNA, the CDR3 is TGTGCCAGCTCGCTGGGACAGCCACGAAATTCACCCCTCCACTTT.